This T cell receptor (beta chain) was sequenced for a study of shared clonotypes between healthy human individuals. Here immunoSEQ multiplex PCR was the method, and the copy in TCRdb shows in-frame clones only, minus some. The table lists approximately 2.3 million clones, approximately 93% of them singletons. The specimen was naive CD4+ T cells from PBMCs. Subset indicated: CD45RA+ positively selected. This clonotype originated in a man aged 18 to 29 in good health. Some clones in this sample may be carry-over from other donors' samples.

In DNA, the CDR3 is TGTGCCAGTCCCCAGAGGGGCCGTAATACGCAGTATTTT. It encodes CASPQRGRNTQYF. This chain links TRBV5-8 with TRBJ2-3; either TRBD1 or TRBD2 may fit D (5 bases each). Trimming took off 8 bases at V and 7 bases at J, with 17 bases between the two ends. The length of the CDR3 is 13 residues. CDR1 and CDR2 (germline): SGHTS, YDEGEE.